This section outlines one T cell receptor beta chain sequence together with its context. This entry is derived from a study of blood T cell repertoires in COVID-19. Across the whole study: Acute and convalescent COVID-19 samples came from the United States, Italy and Spain. PBMCs, B-cell-depleted T cells, or T cells provided the cDNA or gDNA that made up the material.

V lost 4 bases to trimming and J lost 8 bases, with 8 bases between them. The germline gives CDR1 LGHNA, CDR2 YSLEER. The CDR3 totals 11 residues. Only in-frame clones appear in the TCRdb table, and some are missing; sequencing was by immunoSEQ multiplex PCR. The sample holds some 230,000 clones; 83% are singletons and the top ten take approximately 7%. Sample: peripheral blood. The sequence was collected from a woman in her forties or fifties with acute or convalescent COVID-19. The rearrangement uses TRBV4-3 and TRBJ1-1, with a possible D match to TRBD1 (6 bases). Written as DNA, the CDR3 is TGCGCCAGCAGCCTCGGGACAGAAGCTTTCTTT. Amino acid sequence: CASSLGTEAFF.